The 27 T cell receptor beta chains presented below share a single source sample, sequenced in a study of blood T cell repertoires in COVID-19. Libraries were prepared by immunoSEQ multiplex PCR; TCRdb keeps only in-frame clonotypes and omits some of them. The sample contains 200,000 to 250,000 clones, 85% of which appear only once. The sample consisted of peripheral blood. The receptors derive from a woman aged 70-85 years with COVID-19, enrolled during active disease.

The DNA of the CDR3 is TGTGCCAGTAGTATAAATGGGCGGGCACTCACAGATACGCAGTATTTT. It codes for CASSINGRALTDTQYF. The rearrangement uses TRBV19 and TRBJ2-3, with D maybe TRBD2 (5 bases). The CDR3 has 16 amino acids. V lost 2 bases to trimming and J lost 2 bases, with 14 bases between them. Germline CDR1 and CDR2: LNHDA and SQIVND (reference sequence).

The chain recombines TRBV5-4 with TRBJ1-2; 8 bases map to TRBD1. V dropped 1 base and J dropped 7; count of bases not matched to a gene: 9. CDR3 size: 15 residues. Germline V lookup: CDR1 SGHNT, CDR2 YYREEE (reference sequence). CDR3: CASSLRQGAVSGYTF. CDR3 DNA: TGTGCCAGCAGCTTGCGGCAGGGGGCGGTTAGTGGCTACACCTTC.

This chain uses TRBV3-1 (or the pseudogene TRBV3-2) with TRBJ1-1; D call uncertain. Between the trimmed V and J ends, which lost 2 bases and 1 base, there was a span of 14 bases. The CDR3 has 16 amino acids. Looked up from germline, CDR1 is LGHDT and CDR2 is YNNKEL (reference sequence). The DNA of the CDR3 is TGTGCCAGCAGCCAATCGACTGCCCTTAAGAACACTGAAGCTTTCTTT. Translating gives CASSQSTALKNTEAFF.

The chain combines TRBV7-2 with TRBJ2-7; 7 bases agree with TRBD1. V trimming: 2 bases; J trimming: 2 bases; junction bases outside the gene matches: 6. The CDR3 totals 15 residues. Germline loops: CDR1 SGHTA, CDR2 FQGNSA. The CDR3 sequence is CASSLSQGIPYEQYF. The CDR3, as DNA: TGTGCCAGCAGCTTATCACAGGGGATTCCCTACGAGCAGTACTTC. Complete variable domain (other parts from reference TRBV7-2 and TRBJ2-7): GAGVSQSPSNKVTEKGKDVELRCDPISGHTALYWYRQSLGQGLEFLIYFQGNSAPDKSGLPSDRFSAERTGGSVSTLTIQRTQQEDSAVYLCASSLSQGIPYEQYFGPGTRLTVT.

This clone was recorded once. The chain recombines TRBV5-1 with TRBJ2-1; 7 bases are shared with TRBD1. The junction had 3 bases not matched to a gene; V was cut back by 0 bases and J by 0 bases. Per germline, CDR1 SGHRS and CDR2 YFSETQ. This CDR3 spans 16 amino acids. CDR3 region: CASSLEGQSSYNEQFF. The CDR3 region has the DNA TGCGCCAGCAGCTTGGAGGGACAGAGCTCCTACAATGAGCAGTTCTTC.

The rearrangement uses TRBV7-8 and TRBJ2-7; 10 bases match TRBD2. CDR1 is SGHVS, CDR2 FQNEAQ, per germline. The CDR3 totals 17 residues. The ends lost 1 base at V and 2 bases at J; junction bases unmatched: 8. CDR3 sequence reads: CASSLGLASGSPYEQYF. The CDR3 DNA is TGTGCCAGCAGCTTAGGCCTAGCTAGCGGGAGCCCCTACGAGCAGTACTTC.

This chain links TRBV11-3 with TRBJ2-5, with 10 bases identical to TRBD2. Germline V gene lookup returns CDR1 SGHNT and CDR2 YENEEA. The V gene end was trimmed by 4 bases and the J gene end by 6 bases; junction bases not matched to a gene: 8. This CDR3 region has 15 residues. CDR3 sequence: CASSSSGGALKTQYF. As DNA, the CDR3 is TGTGCCAGCAGCTCCAGCGGGGGGGCGTTAAAGACCCAGTACTTC.

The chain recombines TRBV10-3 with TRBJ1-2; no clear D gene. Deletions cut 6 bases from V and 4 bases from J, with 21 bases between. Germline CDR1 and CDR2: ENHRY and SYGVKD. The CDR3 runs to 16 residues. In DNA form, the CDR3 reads TGTGCCATCAGGGAGACCGGGAGCAAGGCCTCCTATGGCTACACCTTC. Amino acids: CAIRETGSKASYGYTF.

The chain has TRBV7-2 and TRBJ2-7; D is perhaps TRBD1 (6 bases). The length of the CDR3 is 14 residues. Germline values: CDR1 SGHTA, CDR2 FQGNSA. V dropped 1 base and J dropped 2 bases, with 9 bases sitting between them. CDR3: CASSLGRTAYEQYF. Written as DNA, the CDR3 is TGTGCCAGCAGCTTAGGCCGGACAGCCTACGAGCAGTACTTC.

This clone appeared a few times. CDR3 sequence: CASSATGEGTEAFF. The CDR3, as DNA: TGTGCCAGCAGCGCGACAGGGGAGGGGACTGAAGCTTTCTTT. The rearrangement links TRBV7-2 to TRBJ1-1; 8 nucleotides match TRBD1. V was pared by 5 bases and J by 5 bases, with 7 bases of the junction left unmatched. This CDR3 comprises 14 residues. The germline gives CDR1 SGHTA, CDR2 FQGNSA.

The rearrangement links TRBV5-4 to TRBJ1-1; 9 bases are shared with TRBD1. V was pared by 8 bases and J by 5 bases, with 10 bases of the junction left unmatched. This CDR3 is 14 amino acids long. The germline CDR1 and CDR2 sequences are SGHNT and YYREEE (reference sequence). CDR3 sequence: CASRPPDRGTEAFF. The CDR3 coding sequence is TGTGCCAGTAGACCCCCAGACAGGGGGACTGAAGCTTTCTTT.

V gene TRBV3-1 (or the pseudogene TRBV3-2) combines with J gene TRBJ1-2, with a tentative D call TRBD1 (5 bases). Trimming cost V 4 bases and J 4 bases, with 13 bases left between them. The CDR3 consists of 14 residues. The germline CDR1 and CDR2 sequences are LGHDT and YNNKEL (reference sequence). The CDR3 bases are TGTGCCAGCAGCCCACCGGGACTATTCTATGGCTACACCTTC. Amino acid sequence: CASSPPGLFYGYTF.

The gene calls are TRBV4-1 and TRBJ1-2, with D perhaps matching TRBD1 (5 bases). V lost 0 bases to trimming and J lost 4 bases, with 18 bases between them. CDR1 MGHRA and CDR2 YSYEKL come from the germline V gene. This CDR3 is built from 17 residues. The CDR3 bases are TGCGCCAGCAGCCAAGATCTGCGGTTGGGGCCAACCTATGGCTACACCTTC. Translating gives CASSQDLRLGPTYGYTF.

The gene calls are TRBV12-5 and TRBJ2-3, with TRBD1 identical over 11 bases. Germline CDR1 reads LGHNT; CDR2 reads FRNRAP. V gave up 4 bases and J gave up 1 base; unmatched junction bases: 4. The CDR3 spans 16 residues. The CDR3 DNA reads TGTGCTAGTGGTTCAGGGACAGGGGGGGGCACAGATACGCAGTATTTT. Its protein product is CASGSGTGGGTDTQYF.

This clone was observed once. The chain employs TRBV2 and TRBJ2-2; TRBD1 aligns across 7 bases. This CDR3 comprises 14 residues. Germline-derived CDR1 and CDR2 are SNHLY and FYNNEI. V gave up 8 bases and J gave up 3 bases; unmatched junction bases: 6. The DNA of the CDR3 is TGTGCCAGCGTACCGGGACAGTACACCGGGGAGCTGTTTTTT. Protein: CASVPGQYTGELFF.

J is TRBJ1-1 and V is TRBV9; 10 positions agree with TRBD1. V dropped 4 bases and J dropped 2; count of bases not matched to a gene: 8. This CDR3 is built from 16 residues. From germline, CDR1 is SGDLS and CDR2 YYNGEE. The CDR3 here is CASSTGTGVLNTEAFF. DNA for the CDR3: TGTGCCAGCAGCACCGGGACAGGGGTCCTTAACACTGAAGCTTTCTTT.

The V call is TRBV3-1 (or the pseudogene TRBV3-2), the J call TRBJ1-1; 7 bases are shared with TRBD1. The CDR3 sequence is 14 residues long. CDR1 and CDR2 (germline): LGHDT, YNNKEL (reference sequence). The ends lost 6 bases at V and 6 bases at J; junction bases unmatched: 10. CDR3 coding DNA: TGTGCCAGCAGTCGAACAGACAGGGACTCTGAAGCTTTCTTT. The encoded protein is CASSRTDRDSEAFF.

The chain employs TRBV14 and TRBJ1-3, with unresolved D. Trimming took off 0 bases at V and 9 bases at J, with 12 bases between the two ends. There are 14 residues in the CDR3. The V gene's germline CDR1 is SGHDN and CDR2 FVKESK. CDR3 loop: CASSQDLEGSTIYF. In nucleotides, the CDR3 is TGTGCCAGCAGCCAAGATTTGGAGGGCAGCACCATATATTTT.

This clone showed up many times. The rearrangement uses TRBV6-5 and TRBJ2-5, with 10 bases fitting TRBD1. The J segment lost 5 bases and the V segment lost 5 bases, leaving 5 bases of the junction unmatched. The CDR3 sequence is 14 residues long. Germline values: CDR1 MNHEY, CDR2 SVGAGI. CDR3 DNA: TGTGCCAGCAGTCCCGGGACAGGGGTCGAGACCCAGTACTTC. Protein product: CASSPGTGVETQYF.

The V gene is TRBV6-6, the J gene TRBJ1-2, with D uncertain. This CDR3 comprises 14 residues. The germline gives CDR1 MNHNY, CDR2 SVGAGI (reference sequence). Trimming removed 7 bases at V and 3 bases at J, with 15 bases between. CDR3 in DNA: TGTGCCAGCACCTACCAGAGGCAGTACTATGGCTACACCTTC. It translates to CASTYQRQYYGYTF.

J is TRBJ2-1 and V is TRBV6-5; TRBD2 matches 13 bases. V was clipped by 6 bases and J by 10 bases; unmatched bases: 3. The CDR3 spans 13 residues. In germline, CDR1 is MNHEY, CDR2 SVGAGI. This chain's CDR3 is CASSLGLAGEQFF. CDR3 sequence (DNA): TGTGCCAGCAGCTTGGGACTAGCGGGGGAGCAGTTCTTC.

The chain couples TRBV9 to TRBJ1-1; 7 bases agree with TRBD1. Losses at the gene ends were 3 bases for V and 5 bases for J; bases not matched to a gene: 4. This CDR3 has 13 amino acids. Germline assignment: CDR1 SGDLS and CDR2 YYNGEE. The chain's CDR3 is CASSGVQGTEAFF. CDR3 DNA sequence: TGTGCCAGCAGCGGAGTACAGGGGACTGAAGCTTTCTTT.

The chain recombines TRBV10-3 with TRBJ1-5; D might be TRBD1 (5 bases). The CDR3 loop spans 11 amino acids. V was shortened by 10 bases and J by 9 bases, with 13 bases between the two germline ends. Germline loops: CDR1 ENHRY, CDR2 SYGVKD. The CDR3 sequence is CATGGGWPQHF. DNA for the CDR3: TGTGCCACGGGGGGTGGTTGGCCCCAGCATTTT.

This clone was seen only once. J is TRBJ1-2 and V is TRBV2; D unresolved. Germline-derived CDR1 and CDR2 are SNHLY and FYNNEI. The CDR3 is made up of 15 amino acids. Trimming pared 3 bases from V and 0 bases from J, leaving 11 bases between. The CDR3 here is CASSDWLPPNYGYTF. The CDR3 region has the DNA TGTGCCAGCAGTGATTGGCTTCCCCCTAACTATGGCTACACCTTC.

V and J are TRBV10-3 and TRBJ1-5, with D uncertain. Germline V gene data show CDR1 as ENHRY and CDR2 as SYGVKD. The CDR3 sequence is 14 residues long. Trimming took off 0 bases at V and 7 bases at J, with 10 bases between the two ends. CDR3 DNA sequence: TGTGCCATCAGTGAGTCCAGAAGCGAACAGCCCCAGCATTTT. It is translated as CAISESRSEQPQHF.

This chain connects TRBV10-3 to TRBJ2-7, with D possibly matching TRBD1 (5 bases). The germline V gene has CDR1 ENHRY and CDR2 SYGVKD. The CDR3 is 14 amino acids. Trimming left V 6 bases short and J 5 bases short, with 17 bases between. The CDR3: CAISEGRETDEQYF. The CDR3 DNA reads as TGTGCCATCAGCGAAGGCAGGGAAACGGACGAGCAGTACTTC.

The CDR3 sequence: CASSRARDNSPLHF. In DNA form, the CDR3 reads TGCGCCAGCAGCCGCGCCCGGGATAATTCACCCCTCCACTTT. V gene TRBV4-3 combines with J gene TRBJ1-6; D uncertain. Trimming took 4 bases from V and 5 from J, leaving 9 bases between them. The CDR3 consists of 14 residues. Per the germline V gene, CDR1 is LGHNA and CDR2 is YSLEER.